The following is a T cell receptor beta chain sequence with its context. The data derive from a study of blood T cell repertoires in COVID-19. Overall study context: Acute and convalescent COVID-19 specimens originated in the United States, Italy and Spain.

With V trimmed by 6 bases and J by 6 bases, 15 bases remained unmatched. This CDR3 has 16 amino acids. Germline V gene data show CDR1 as LNHDA and CDR2 as SQIVND (reference sequence). Profiled with immunoSEQ multiplex PCR; TCRdb holds only in-frame clones, not every one. The sample lists about 170,000 clones, around four fifths occurring once. This receptor was taken from a woman in her fifties or sixties in a cohort exposed to, infected with or recovered from COVID-19 (not recorded which). This sequence joins TRBV19 and TRBJ1-2; 8 bases are shared with TRBD1. The sequencing input was PBMCs or T cells enriched from blood (not recorded which). The CDR3 sequence is CASRRDRWRGGDGYTF. DNA for the CDR3: TGTGCCAGTAGACGGGACAGGTGGAGGGGTGGGGATGGCTACACCTTC.